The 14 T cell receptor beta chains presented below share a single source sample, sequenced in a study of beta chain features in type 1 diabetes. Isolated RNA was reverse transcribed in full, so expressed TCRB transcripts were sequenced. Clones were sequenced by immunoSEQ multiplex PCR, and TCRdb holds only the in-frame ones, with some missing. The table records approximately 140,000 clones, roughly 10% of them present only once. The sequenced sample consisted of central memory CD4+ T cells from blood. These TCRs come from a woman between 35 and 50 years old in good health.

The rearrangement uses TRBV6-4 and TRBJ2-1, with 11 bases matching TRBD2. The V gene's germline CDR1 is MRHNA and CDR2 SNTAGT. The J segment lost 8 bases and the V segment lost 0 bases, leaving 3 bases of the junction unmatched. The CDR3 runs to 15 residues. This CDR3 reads CASSDSSGGAYEQFF. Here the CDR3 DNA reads TGTGCCAGCAGTGACTCTAGCGGGGGGGCCTATGAGCAGTTCTTC.

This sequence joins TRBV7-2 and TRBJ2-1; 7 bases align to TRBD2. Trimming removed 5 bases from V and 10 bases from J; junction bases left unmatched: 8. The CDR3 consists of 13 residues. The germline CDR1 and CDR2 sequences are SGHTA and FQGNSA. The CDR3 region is CASSPRAGWEQFF. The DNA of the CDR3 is TGTGCCAGCAGCCCGAGAGCGGGGTGGGAGCAGTTCTTC.

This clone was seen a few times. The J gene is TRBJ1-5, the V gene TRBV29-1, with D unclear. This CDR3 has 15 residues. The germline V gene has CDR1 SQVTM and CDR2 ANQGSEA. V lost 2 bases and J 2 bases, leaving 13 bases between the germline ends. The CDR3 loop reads CSVELGGDRNQPQHF. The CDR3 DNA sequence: TGCAGCGTTGAATTGGGAGGCGATCGCAATCAGCCCCAGCATTTT.

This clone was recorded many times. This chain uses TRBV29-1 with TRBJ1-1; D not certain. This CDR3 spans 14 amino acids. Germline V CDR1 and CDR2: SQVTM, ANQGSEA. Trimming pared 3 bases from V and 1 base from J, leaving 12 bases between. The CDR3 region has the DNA TGCAGCGTTGAGCGACAACTTCAGAACACTGAAGCTTTCTTT. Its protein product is CSVERQLQNTEAFF.

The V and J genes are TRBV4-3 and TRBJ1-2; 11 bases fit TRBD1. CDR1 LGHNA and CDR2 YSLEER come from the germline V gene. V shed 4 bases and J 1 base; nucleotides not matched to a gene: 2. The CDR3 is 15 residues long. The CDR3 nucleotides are TGCGCCAGCAGCCCGGGACAGGGGGTTAACTATGGCTACACCTTC. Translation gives CASSPGQGVNYGYTF.

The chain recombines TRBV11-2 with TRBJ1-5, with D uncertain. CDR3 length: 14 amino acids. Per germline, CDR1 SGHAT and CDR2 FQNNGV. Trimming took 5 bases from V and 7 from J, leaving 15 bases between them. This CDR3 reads CASSPSPGRQPQHF. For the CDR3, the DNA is TGTGCCAGCAGCCCCTCTCCGGGGAGGCAGCCCCAGCATTTT.

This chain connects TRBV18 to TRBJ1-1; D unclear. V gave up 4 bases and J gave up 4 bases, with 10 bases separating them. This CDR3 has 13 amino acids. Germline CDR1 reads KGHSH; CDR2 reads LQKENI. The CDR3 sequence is CASSLGFGTEAFF. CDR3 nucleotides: TGTGCCAGCTCACTCGGGTTCGGCACTGAAGCTTTCTTT.

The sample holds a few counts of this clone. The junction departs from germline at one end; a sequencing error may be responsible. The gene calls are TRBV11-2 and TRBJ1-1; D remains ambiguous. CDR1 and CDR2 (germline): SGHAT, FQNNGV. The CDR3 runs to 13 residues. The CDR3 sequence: CASSPPVKTEAFF. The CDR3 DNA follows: TGTGCCAGCAGCCCGCCGGTGAAGACTGAAGCTTTCTTT.

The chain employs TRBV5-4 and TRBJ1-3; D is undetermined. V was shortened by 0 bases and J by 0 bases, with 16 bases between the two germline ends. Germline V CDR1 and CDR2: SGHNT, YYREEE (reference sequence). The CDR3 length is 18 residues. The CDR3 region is CASSLVPTRRDSGNTIYF. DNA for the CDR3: TGTGCCAGCAGCTTGGTTCCCACCCGGCGGGACTCTGGAAACACCATATATTTT.

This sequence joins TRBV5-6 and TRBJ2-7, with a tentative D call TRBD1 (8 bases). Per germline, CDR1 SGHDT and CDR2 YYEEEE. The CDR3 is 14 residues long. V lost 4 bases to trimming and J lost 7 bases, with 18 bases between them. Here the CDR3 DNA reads TGTGCCAGCAGCCGGGACAGGCAGCGGGGTGAGCAGTACTTC. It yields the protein CASSRDRQRGEQYF. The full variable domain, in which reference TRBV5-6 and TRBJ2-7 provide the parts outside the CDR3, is DAGVTQSPTHLIKTRGQQVTLRCSPKSGHDTVSWYQQALGQGPQFIFQYYEEEERQRGNFPDRFSGHQFPNYSSELNVNALLLGDSALYLCASSRDRQRGEQYFGPGTRLTVT.

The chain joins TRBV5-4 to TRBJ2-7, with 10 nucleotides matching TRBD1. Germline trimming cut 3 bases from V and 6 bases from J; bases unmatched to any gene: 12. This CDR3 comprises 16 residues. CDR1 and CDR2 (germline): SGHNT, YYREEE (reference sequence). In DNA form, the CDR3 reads TGTGCCAGCAGCTCGGCGGGGACAGGGGTATTCCGCGAGCAGTACTTC. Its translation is CASSSAGTGVFREQYF.

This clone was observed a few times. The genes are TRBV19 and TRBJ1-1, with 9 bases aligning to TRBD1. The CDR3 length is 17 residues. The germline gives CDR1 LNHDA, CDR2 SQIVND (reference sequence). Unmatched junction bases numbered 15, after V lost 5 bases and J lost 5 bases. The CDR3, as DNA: TGTGCCAGTAGTCGGTCCAAAACTGACAGGGGGGGGACTGAAGCTTTCTTT. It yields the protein CASSRSKTDRGGTEAFF.

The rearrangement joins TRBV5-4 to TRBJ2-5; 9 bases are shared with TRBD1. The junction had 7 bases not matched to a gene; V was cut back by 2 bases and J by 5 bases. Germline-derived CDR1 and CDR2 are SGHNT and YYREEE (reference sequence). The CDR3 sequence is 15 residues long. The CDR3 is CASSLATGGWETQYF. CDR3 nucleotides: TGTGCCAGCAGCTTAGCGACAGGGGGATGGGAGACCCAGTACTTC.

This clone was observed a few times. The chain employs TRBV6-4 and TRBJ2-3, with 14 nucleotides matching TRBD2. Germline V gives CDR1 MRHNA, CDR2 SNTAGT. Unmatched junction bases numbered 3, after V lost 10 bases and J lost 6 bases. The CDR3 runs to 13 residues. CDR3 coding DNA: TGTGCCACGCGACTAGCGGGGGGGGATACGCAGTATTTT. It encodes CATRLAGGDTQYF.